These T cell receptor beta chains were read from a single sample in a study of control samples from healthy donors and cancer patients. Libraries were prepared by immunoSEQ multiplex PCR; TCRdb keeps only in-frame clonotypes and omits some of them. The sample lists approximately 120,000 clones, more than 75% occurring once. The sample consisted of blood. All receptors come from a man in his 60s in good health. Each CDR3 is given with its conserved first and last residue. Each record gives: J gene, V gene, CDR3 protein.

TRBJ2-5 | TRBV7-2 | CASSLQRGTQETQYF
TRBJ1-6 | TRBV27 | CASSAYNSPLHF
TRBJ1-1 | TRBV19 | CASLTSGRGNTEAFF
TRBJ2-3 | TRBV18 | CASSPGLAGADTQYF
TRBJ2-2 | TRBV7-9 | CASSLRNTGELFF
TRBJ1-1 | TRBV6-2/TRBV6-3 | CASSHPDTEAFF
TRBJ1-2 | TRBV7-2 | CASSSNMGGGSGYTF
TRBJ1-3 | TRBV7-2 | CASSLGAGSGNTIYF
TRBJ1-3 | TRBV18 | CASSPEQGSTGNTIYF
TRBJ1-4 | TRBV24-1 | CATSGAVGEKLFF
TRBJ2-3 | TRBV6-5 | CASSHGLSTDTQYF